The sequence of this T cell receptor (beta chain) was determined in a study of tumor-infiltrating lymphocytes in localized non-small cell lung cancer. The study, taken as a whole, reports: Different pieces of the same tissue were used for each assay.

This CDR3 comprises 14 residues. The germline gives CDR1 SGHTA, CDR2 FQGNSA. The V end was cut by 0 bases, the J end by 7 bases, with 13 bases between. Only a few counts were recorded for this clone. Antigen specificity is unknown. Assay used: immunoSEQ multiplex PCR; TCRdb lists only in-frame clones, some missing. The data contain about 15,000 clones, roughly 80% of them singletons. The source material was lung tumor tissue. This receptor was identified in a human donor with non-small cell lung cancer. This sequence joins TRBV7-2 and TRBJ2-7, with TRBD2 as a possible D gene (5 bases). CDR3 protein: CASSLAPGMGEQYF. Written as DNA, the CDR3 is TGTGCCAGCAGCTTAGCGCCGGGGATGGGGGAGCAGTACTTC.